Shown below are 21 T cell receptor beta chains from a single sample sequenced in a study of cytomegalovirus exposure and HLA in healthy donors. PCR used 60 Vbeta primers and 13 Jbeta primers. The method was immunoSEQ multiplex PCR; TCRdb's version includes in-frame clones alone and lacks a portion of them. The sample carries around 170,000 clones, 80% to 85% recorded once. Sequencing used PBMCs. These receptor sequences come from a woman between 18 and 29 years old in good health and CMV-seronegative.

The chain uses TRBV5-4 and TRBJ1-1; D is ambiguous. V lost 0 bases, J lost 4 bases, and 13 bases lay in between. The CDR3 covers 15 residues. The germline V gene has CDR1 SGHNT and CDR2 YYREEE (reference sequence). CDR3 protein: CASSLASGGVTEAFF. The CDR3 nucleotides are TGTGCCAGCAGCTTGGCCTCGGGCGGGGTCACTGAAGCTTTCTTT.

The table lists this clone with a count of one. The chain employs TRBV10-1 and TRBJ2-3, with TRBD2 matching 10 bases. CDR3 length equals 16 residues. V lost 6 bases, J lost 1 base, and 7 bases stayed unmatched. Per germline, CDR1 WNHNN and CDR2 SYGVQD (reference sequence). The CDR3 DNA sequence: TGCGCCAGCAGAGAAACTAGCGGGGTGGGCACAGATACGCAGTATTTT. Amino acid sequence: CASRETSGVGTDTQYF.

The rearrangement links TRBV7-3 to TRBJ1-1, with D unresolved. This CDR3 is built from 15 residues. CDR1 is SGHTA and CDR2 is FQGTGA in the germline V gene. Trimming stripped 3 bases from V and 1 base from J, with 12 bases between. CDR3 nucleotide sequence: TGTGCCAGCAGCTTTACTGGAGGTCCGAACACTGAAGCTTTCTTT. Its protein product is CASSFTGGPNTEAFF.

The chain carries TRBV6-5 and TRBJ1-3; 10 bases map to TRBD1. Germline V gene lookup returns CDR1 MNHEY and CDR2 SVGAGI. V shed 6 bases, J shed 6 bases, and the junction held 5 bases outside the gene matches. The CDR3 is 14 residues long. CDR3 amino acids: CASRPGTGENTIYF. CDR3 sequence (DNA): TGTGCCAGCAGACCCGGGACAGGGGAAAACACCATATATTTT.

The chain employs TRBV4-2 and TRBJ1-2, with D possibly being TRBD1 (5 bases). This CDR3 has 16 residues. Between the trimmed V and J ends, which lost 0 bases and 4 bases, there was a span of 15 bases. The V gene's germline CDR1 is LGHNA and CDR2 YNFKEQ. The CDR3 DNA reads TGTGCCAGCAGCCAAGATCTTACCGGGGGGACCTATGGCTACACCTTC. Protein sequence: CASSQDLTGGTYGYTF.

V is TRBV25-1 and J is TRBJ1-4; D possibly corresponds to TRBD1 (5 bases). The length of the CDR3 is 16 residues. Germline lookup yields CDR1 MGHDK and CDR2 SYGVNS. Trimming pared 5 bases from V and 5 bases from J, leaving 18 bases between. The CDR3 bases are TGTGCCAGCAGTCAAGCCTTGAAGGGGTCAAATGAAAAACTGTTTTTT. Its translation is CASSQALKGSNEKLFF.

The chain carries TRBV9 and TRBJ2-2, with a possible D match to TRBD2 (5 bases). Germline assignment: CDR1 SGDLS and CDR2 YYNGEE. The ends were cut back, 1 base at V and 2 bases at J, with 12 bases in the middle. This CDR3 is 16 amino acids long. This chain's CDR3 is CASSVPLEGNTGELFF. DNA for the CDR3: TGTGCCAGCAGCGTACCCCTCGAGGGTAACACCGGGGAGCTGTTTTTT. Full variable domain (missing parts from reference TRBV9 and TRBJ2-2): DSGVTQTPKHLITATGQRVTLRCSPRSGDLSVYWYQQSLDQGLQFLIQYYNGEERAKGNILERFSAQQFPDLHSELNLSSLELGDSALYFCASSVPLEGNTGELFFGEGSRLTVL.

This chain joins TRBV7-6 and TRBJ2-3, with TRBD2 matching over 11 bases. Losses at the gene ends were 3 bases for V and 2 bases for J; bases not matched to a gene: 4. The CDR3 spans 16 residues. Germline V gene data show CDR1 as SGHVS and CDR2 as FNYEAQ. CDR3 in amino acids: CASSFSGGADTDTQYF. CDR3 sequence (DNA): TGTGCCAGCAGCTTTAGCGGGGGGGCCGACACAGATACGCAGTATTTT.

The CDR3 protein is CASSVDGTGGITGELFF. CDR3 sequence (DNA): TGTGCCAGCAGCGTAGACGGGACAGGGGGTATTACCGGGGAGCTGTTTTTT. The chain couples TRBV9 to TRBJ2-2, with 11 positions matching TRBD1. CDR1 and CDR2 (germline): SGDLS, YYNGEE. The CDR3 runs 17 residues. Trimming cost V 0 bases and J 5 bases; bases outside gene matches: 6. Full variable domain (remainder filled in from reference TRBV9 and TRBJ2-2): DSGVTQTPKHLITATGQRVTLRCSPRSGDLSVYWYQQSLDQGLQFLIQYYNGEERAKGNILERFSAQQFPDLHSELNLSSLELGDSALYFCASSVDGTGGITGELFFGEGSRLTVL.

CDR3 sequence reads: CASSWTGGSYEQYF. The CDR3, as DNA: TGCGCCAGCAGCTGGACAGGGGGATCCTACGAGCAGTACTTC. The rearrangement joins TRBV5-1 to TRBJ2-7; the match to TRBD1 covers 10 bases. V lost 3 bases and J lost 1; bases outside the gene matches: 1. The germline CDR1 and CDR2 sequences are SGHRS and YFSETQ. The CDR3 has 14 residues.

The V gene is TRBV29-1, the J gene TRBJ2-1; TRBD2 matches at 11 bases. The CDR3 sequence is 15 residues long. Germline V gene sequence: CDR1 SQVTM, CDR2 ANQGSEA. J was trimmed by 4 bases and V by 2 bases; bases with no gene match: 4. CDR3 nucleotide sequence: TGCAGCGTTGAACCGGGACTAGCGGTTTACAATGAGCAGTTCTTC. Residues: CSVEPGLAVYNEQFF.

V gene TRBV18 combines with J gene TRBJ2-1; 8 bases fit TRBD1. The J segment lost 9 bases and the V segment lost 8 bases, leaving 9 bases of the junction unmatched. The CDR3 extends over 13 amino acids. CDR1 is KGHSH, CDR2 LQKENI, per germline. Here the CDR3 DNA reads TGTGCCAGCGCAGGACAGGGTTTCGGTGAGCAGTTCTTC. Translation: CASAGQGFGEQFF.

The CDR3 DNA follows: TGTGCCAGCAGTGTGACAGGGCCCTACGAGCAGTACTTC. It translates to CASSVTGPYEQYF. The gene calls are TRBV2 and TRBJ2-7; 7 bases fit TRBD1. The CDR3 contains 13 residues. V was pared by 4 bases and J by 2 bases, with 2 bases of the junction left unmatched. CDR1 is SNHLY, CDR2 FYNNEI, per germline.

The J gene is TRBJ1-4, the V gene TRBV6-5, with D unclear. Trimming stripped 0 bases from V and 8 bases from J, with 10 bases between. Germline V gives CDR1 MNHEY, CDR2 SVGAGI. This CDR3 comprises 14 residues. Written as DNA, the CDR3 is TGTGCCAGCAGTTACTCCCAACCGAGGGAAAAACTGTTTTTT. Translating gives CASSYSQPREKLFF.

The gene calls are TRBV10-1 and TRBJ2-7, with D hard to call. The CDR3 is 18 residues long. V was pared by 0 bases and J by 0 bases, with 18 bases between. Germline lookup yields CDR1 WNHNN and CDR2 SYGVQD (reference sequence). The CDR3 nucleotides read TGCGCCAGCAGTGAGTCGCCATGCCGAAGGCGGCTCTCCTACGAGCAGTACTTC. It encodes CASSESPCRRRLSYEQYF.

CDR3 nucleotides: TGTGCCAGCTCACCACCGAGCCTTGTCCACGAGCAGTACTTC. It codes for CASSPPSLVHEQYF. The V gene is TRBV18, the J gene TRBJ2-7; no clear D. Germline values: CDR1 KGHSH, CDR2 LQKENI. V was trimmed by 0 bases and J by 5 bases, leaving 11 bases between them. There are 14 residues in the CDR3.

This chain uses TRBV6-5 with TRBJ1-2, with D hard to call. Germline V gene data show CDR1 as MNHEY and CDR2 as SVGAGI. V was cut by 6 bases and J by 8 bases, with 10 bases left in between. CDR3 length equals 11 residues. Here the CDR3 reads CASRTMRGYTF. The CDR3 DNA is TGTGCCAGCAGAACCATGAGGGGCTACACCTTC.

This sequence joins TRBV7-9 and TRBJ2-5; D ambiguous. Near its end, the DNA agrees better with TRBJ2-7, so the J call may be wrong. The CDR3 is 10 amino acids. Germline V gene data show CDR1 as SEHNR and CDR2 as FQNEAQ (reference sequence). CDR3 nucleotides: TGTGCCATCGACTCCTACGAGCAGTACTTC. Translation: CAIDSYEQYF.

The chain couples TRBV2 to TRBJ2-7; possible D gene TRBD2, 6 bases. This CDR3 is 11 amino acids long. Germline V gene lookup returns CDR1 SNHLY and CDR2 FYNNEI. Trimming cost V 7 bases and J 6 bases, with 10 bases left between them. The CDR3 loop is CASNFGGEQYF. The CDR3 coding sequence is TGTGCCAGCAATTTCGGGGGCGAGCAGTACTTC.

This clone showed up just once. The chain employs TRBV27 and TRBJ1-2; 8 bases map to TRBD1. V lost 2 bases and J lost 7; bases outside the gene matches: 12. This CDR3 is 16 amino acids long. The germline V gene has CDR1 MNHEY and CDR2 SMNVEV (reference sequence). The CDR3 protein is CASSLRTGRAGSGYTF. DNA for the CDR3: TGTGCCAGCAGTTTACGGACAGGGAGGGCGGGAAGTGGCTACACCTTC.

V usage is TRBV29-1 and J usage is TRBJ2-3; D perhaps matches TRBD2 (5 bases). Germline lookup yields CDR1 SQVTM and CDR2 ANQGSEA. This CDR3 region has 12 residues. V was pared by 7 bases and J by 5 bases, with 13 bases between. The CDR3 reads CSGELGGDTQYF. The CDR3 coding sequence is TGCAGCGGAGAACTAGGAGGAGATACGCAGTATTTT.